The next 17 T cell receptor beta chains were all read from a single sample in a study of blood T cells in healthy people across ages. Primed by a sample-barcoded 5' primer and a J-beta primer mix, a second PCR proceeded for 7 to 11 cycles. MiXCR, applied by TCRdb to the 5' RACE reads, yields one record per CDR3 protein. The sample has hundreds of thousands of distinct CDR3 sequences, around 32% seen once. The sample comprised blood. The receptors were sampled from a woman over 75 in good health.

This clonotype was seen at least ten times. The V gene is TRBV7-8, the J gene TRBJ2-1; 8 bases fit TRBD2. V was pared by 1 base and J by 5 bases, with 7 bases of the junction left unmatched. Germline V gives CDR1 SGHVS, CDR2 FQNEAQ. This CDR3 has 16 amino acids. CDR3 loop: CASSLDYGRGDNEQFF. CDR3 bases: TGTGCCAGCAGCTTAGATTACGGGCGGGGGGACAATGAGCAGTTCTTC.

This clonotype was recorded many times. The chain couples TRBV7-9 to TRBJ1-2; no reliable D call. Germline V lookup: CDR1 SEHNR, CDR2 FQNEAQ (reference sequence). Between the trimmed V and J ends, which lost 5 bases and 4 bases, there was a span of 8 bases. This CDR3 spans 12 amino acids. This CDR3 reads CASSPPGYGYTF. The CDR3 coding sequence is TGTGCCAGCAGCCCCCCGGGCTATGGCTACACCTTC. The full variable domain, completed using reference TRBV7-9 and TRBJ1-2, is DTGVSQNPRHKITKRGQNVTFRCDPISEHNRLYWYRQTLGQGPEFLTYFQNEAQLEKSRLLSDRFSAERPKGSFSTLEIQRTEQGDSAMYLCASSPPGYGYTFGSGTRLTVV.

This clonotype was picked up many times. The V and J genes are TRBV7-6 and TRBJ2-7; TRBD2 is a possible D gene (5 bases). The CDR3 covers 14 residues. CDR1 is SGHVS and CDR2 is FNYEAQ in the germline V gene. V lost 1 base, J lost 3 bases, and 10 bases lay in between. In nucleotides, the CDR3 is TGTGCCAGCAGCTTAGAACCGGGGTTCTACGAGCAGTACTTC. It encodes CASSLEPGFYEQYF.

On this clonotype: Possible read error: a much larger clone is one base away. The J gene is TRBJ2-3, the V gene TRBV5-4; D uncertain. The germline gives CDR1 SGHNT, CDR2 YYREEE (reference sequence). The CDR3 spans 13 residues. This CDR3 is CACSLVRSDTQYF. The CDR3 bases are TGTGCCTGCAGCTTGGTTCGTTCAGATACGCAGTATTTT.

This clonotype was seen repeatedly, ten times or more. The V call is TRBV18, the J call TRBJ2-5, with 7 bases identical to TRBD1. V shed 6 bases, J shed 2 bases, and the junction held 9 bases outside the gene matches. Germline CDR1 reads KGHSH; CDR2 reads LQKENI. This CDR3 spans 15 amino acids. The CDR3 reads CASSRDRDRQETQYF. The CDR3 bases are TGTGCCAGCTCTCGTGACAGGGATCGGCAAGAGACCCAGTACTTC.

This clonotype was counted many times. The V gene is TRBV20-1, the J gene TRBJ2-1; 10 bases fit TRBD2. Germline V gives CDR1 DFQATT, CDR2 SNEGSKA (reference sequence). Germline trimming cut 0 bases from V and 10 bases from J; bases unmatched to any gene: 6. CDR3 length equals 14 residues. This CDR3 reads CSAREVGLAREQFF. Written as DNA, the CDR3 is TGCAGTGCTAGAGAGGTGGGACTAGCGCGGGAGCAGTTCTTC.

The chain joins TRBV6-5 to TRBJ2-7; 7 nucleotides line up with TRBD1. This CDR3 comprises 16 residues. The V gene end was trimmed by 6 bases and the J gene end by 4 bases; junction bases not matched to a gene: 15. Looked up from germline, CDR1 is MNHEY and CDR2 is SVGAGI. CDR3 amino acids: CASRGTRAGGSYEQYF. The CDR3 DNA reads as TGTGCCAGCAGGGGGACCCGGGCAGGGGGTAGTTACGAGCAGTACTTC.

This clonotype occurred a few times. This chain links TRBV4-1 with TRBJ2-7, with D possibly matching TRBD2 (5 bases). This CDR3 comprises 13 residues. CDR1 is MGHRA and CDR2 is YSYEKL in the germline V gene. The V end was cut by 3 bases, the J end by 4 bases, with 10 bases between. The CDR3 region is CASSQRVIYEQYF. Written as DNA, the CDR3 is TGCGCCAGCAGCCAGCGGGTTATTTACGAGCAGTACTTC.

About this clonotype: A clone one base away is much larger, so this may be a read error. J is TRBJ1-2 and V is TRBV9; TRBD1 agrees at 7 bases. This CDR3 has 14 amino acids. Germline-derived CDR1 and CDR2 are SGDLS and YYNGEE. The CDR3 DNA sequence: TGTGTCAGCAAAAGGGACAGAGCTAACTATGGCTACACCTTC. Its translation: CVSKRDRANYGYTF.

This clonotype has a count of ten or more. The genes are TRBV9 and TRBJ1-2; D remains unclear. Trimming took off 6 bases at V and 4 bases at J, with 13 bases between the two ends. The CDR3 sequence is 13 residues long. Germline CDR1 is SGDLS and CDR2 is YYNGEE. The CDR3 loop is CASTERTGYGYTF. The CDR3 DNA is TGTGCCAGCACCGAACGGACCGGCTATGGCTACACCTTC.

This clonotype was seen a few times. This rearrangement joins TRBV14 to TRBJ2-3, with D perhaps matching TRBD1 or TRBD2 (5 bases each). V was cut by 2 bases and J by 2 bases, with 11 bases left in between. Germline values: CDR1 SGHDN, CDR2 FVKESK. The CDR3 runs to 15 residues. The CDR3 here is CASSQIRGPTDTQYF. CDR3 DNA: TGTGCCAGCAGCCAAATTCGGGGCCCCACAGATACGCAGTATTTT.

At least ten counts were recorded for this clonotype. The gene calls are TRBV5-1 and TRBJ2-4; weak D call: TRBD2 (6 bases). Germline CDR1 SGHRS, CDR2 YFSETQ. Trimming took 0 bases from V and 5 from J, leaving 6 bases between them. CDR3 size: 13 residues. The DNA for the CDR3 is TGCGCCAGCAGCTTGGGGGGGGAAAACATTCAGTACTTC. Translated, it gives CASSLGGENIQYF. Full variable domain (missing parts from reference TRBV5-1 and TRBJ2-4): KAGVTQTPRYLIKTRGQQVTLSCSPISGHRSVSWYQQTPGQGLQFLFEYFSETQRNKGNFPGRFSGRQFSNSRSEMNVSTLELGDSALYLCASSLGGENIQYFGAGTRLSVL.

The chain combines TRBV9 with TRBJ1-4, with D possibly being TRBD1 (5 bases). Germline V lookup: CDR1 SGDLS, CDR2 YYNGEE. The CDR3 spans 15 residues. V gave up 0 bases and J gave up 8 bases, with 14 bases separating them. The CDR3 coding sequence is TGTGCCAGCAGCGTAGGGCAGGGAGTAGGAGAAAAACTGTTTTTT. Translation: CASSVGQGVGEKLFF.

In this sample, this clonotype turned up a few times. The CDR3 protein is CASSQETQGRPFF. The CDR3 DNA reads TGCGCCAGCAGCCAAGAGACACAGGGGAGGCCTTTCTTT. V is TRBV4-1 and J is TRBJ1-1; 7 nucleotides match TRBD1. From germline, CDR1 is MGHRA and CDR2 YSYEKL. The CDR3 is 13 residues long. J was trimmed by 12 bases and V by 0 bases; bases with no gene match: 7.

Many counts were recorded for this clonotype. The chain combines TRBV18 with TRBJ2-1; D ambiguous. The CDR3 covers 13 residues. Trimming removed 0 bases from V and 4 bases from J, with 4 bases in between. Germline values: CDR1 KGHSH, CDR2 LQKENI. This CDR3 reads CASSPPGYNEQFF. CDR3 bases: TGTGCCAGCTCACCACCAGGTTACAATGAGCAGTTCTTC.

There are many counts of this clonotype. The V and J genes are TRBV20-1 and TRBJ2-5; a possible D gene is TRBD2 (6 bases). There are 13 residues in the CDR3. V was pared by 1 base and J by 3 bases, with 9 bases between. CDR1 DFQATT and CDR2 SNEGSKA come from the germline V gene (reference sequence). The CDR3 here is CSARAGGEETQYF. For the CDR3, the DNA is TGCAGTGCTAGAGCCGGCGGGGAAGAGACCCAGTACTTC.

A few counts support this clonotype. The V and J genes are TRBV5-1 and TRBJ1-1, with unresolved D. Germline values: CDR1 SGHRS, CDR2 YFSETQ. This CDR3 region has 15 residues. V lost 0 bases and J lost 1, with 10 bases in between. CDR3 coding DNA: TGCGCCAGCAGCTTGGCCGGGCAGAGGAACACTGAAGCTTTCTTT. This sequence encodes CASSLAGQRNTEAFF.